This section outlines one T cell receptor beta chain sequence together with its context. This clonotype appeared a few times. Its cognate antigen has yet to be identified. No base quality information exists; no much larger clone differs at one position. The entry originates in a study of identical twins (dated by TCRdb to the mid-2010s). About the full investigation: To test whether fetal clonotypes persist, the study used deep sequencing on TCR alpha and beta repertoires from monozygotic twins, unrelated adults of various ages, and cord blood. To rule out contamination, the twin experiments were replicated at different times with different library preparation protocols. Broad study findings and their caveats: Zero-insertion analyses could be partly confounded by invariant T cells such as MAIT and iNKT, though diverse VJ usage argued against such confounding for most clonotypes. In monozygotic twins, recombination models systematically underestimated out-of-frame TCR alpha sharing, but the models matched the sharing seen between unrelated individuals. The excess sharing between twins in beta out-of-frame sequences was weaker because fewer shared sequences reduced the signal-to-noise ratio. Fewer insertions were carried by abundant cord blood beta clonotypes; a weaker similar trend was observed in young adult naive repertoires, while no such trend was observed in memory repertoires. Conclusions relied on cross-sectional statistical analysis, since the same donors could not be followed over many years. Out-of-frame TCR alpha sequences shared between twins showed an excess of low generation-probability sequences compared with coincidental sharing between unrelated individuals.

Every donor in the study was a healthy Caucasian. The twin cohort consisted of three pairs of female monozygotic twins, all aged roughly 18 to 29 years. Positive isolation kits from Invitrogen were used to isolate the CD4+ and CD8+ T cell populations. The library came from 5' RACE. Sequenced on an Illumina HiSeq 2000. Template switching introduced a universal primer binding site; the final cDNA contained a unique molecular identifier, enabling accurate counting of TCR cDNA molecules. Specific primers in the conserved constant-segment region were used to synthesize first-strand cDNA for the TCR alpha and beta chains. To control for contamination, every cDNA library was double barcoded, receiving both a SMART-Mk sample barcode and Illumina barcodes. TruSeq adapter sequences and Illumina sample barcodes were added in two successive PCR steps. The Illumina HiSeq platform was used with custom primers to sequence TCR alpha and beta cDNA libraries. In the paper's pipeline: Unique molecular identifiers were extracted from raw reads with MiGEC, and CDR3 positions were determined with MiXCR. For each individual, recombination models were inferred using an EM algorithm with the repgenHMM and IGoR tools. The tcR package in R was used for shared clonotype analysis, with sharing normalized by the product of cloneset sizes. To study raw recombination free of thymic and clonal selection effects, out-of-frame nonproductive sequences were analyzed. The raw public reads went through TCRdb reprocessing: fastp at Q25, MiXCR clone calling, in-frame beta chains kept. When rows share a CDR3 protein, they turn into one entry using the most common DNA and genes. TCRdb, not the original authors, processed these V and J calls. Counted in this sample were about 520,000 distinct CDR3 sequences; roughly a fifth of them appeared once. Jointly, the top ten make up around 0.91% of the sample.

Inclusive of the bounding cysteine and phenylalanine, the CDR3 is 12 residues long. The sequence is cut down to CDR3 DNA, 36 bases in frame from base 1. The V end loses 6 bases and the J end loses 8 bases, and a stretch of 11 bases separates them. CDR1 and CDR2 (WSHSY, SAAADI) derive from the germline V gene. This sample was shared with a second study, whose subject was T cells expressing NK-cell markers. The second source states: Several donors provided sorted CD3+CD56+NKG2C+, CD3+CD56+NKG2C- and CD3+CD56-NKG2C+ T-cell subsets, whose TCR beta-chain repertoires were profiled. Among the eight sequenced donors, seven were HCMV-seropositive and one was HCMV-seronegative. To restrict sorting to alphabetaTCR-expressing T cells, an anti-gammadeltaTCR antibody was added in several experiments. In roughly 6 donors, the dominant CD3+CD56+NKG2C+ clonotypes were found to rank among the top 10 CD8+ clonotypes and to make up roughly 1.0-8% of CD8+ T cells. Those dominant clonotypes were again the most abundant among CD3+CD56-NKG2C+ cells in a handful of donors, at about 25-65%. Whether the expanded NKG2C-expressing T cell clones were specific for HCMV antigens remained unclear. The study sequenced eight donors, all healthy volunteers chosen at random: three men and five women. HCMV serostatus was determined by detecting HCMV-specific IgG in serum with a commercial ELISA kit. MIGEC was used to demultiplex reads and group reads by UMI, and MiTCR was used to assemble and quantify clonotypes. To remove erroneous sequences, TCR cDNA sequences were retained only when supported by two or more reads. Downstream repertoire analysis used the tcR package, and clonotypes were matched across fractions by CDR3 nucleotide sequence plus V segment. VDJmatch was used to annotate antigen specificity against VDJdb, with one amino acid substitution allowed in CDR3.

This receptor was identified in a woman younger than 30 in good health. The specimen was CD4+ T cells sorted from blood. The rearrangement joined TRBV10-2 to TRBJ2-4; possibly the D gene is TRBD2, per 6 matching bases. The DNA sequence follows: TGCGCCAGCAGCGGGGGTATGGACATTCAGTACTTC. It translates as CASSGGMDIQYF.